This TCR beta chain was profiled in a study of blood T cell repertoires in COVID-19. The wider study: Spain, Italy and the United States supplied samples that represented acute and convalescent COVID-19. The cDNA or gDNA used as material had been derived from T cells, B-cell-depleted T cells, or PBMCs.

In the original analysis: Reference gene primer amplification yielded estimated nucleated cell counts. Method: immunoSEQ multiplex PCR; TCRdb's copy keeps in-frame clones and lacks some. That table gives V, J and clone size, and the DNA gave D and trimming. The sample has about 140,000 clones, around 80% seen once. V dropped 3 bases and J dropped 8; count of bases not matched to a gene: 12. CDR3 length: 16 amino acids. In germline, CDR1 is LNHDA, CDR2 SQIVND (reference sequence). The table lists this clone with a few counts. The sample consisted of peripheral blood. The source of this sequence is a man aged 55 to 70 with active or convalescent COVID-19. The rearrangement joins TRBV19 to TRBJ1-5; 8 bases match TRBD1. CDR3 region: CASSMSGTGSGEPQHF. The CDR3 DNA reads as TGTGCCAGTAGTATGTCCGGGACAGGCTCTGGTGAGCCCCAGCATTTT.